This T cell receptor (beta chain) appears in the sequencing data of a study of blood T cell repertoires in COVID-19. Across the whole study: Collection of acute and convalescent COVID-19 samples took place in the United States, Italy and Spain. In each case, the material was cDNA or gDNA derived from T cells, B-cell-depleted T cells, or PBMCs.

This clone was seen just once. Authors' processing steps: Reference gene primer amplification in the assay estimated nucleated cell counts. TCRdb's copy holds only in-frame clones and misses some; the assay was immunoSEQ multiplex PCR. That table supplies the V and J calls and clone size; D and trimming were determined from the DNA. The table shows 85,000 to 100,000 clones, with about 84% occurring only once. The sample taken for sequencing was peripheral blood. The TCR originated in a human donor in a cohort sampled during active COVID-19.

The CDR3 sequence: CASSQENRVETQYF. The CDR3 nucleotides are TGTGCCAGCAGCCAAGAAAACAGGGTGGAGACCCAGTACTTC. The rearrangement joins TRBV3-1 (or the pseudogene TRBV3-2) to TRBJ2-5, with a weak D call TRBD1 (6 bases). CDR3 size: 14 residues. Looked up from germline, CDR1 is LGHDT and CDR2 is YNNKEL (reference sequence). V shed 0 bases and J shed 5 bases, with 10 bases lying between them.